The 5 T cell receptor beta chains listed next were all sequenced from one sample in a study of monozygotic twins with inflammatory bowel disease. TCRdb reprocessed the 5' RACE reads, keeping one entry per CDR3 protein, no DNA. Recorded for this sample: 350,000 to 400,000 distinct CDR3 sequences. Sequences were obtained from blood. The receptor set was obtained from a human donor with ulcerative colitis or Crohn's disease, or a healthy co-twin of an affected twin (not recorded which).

The rearrangement uses TRBV20-1 and TRBJ2-7; the TRBD2 assignment by TCRdb is unverifiable without DNA. The V gene's germline CDR1 is DFQATT and CDR2 SNEGSKA (reference sequence). This CDR3 comprises 14 residues. The CDR3 protein is CSAVSGGLSYEQYF.

The rearrangement uses TRBV5-6 and TRBJ2-1; no DNA is available, so the TRBD2 call from TCRdb remains unchecked. CDR1 SGHDT and CDR2 YYEEEE come from the germline V gene. This CDR3 has 16 residues. The CDR3: CASSLGPGLSYNEQFF.

The chain links TRBV9 to TRBJ1-5; TCRdb's D gene call, TRBD1, goes unchecked for lack of DNA. The germline gives CDR1 SGDLS, CDR2 YYNGEE. The CDR3 is made up of 15 amino acids. The chain's CDR3 is CASSPSGQANQPQHF. Complete variable domain (other parts from reference TRBV9 and TRBJ1-5): DSGVTQTPKHLITATGQRVTLRCSPRSGDLSVYWYQQSLDQGLQFLIQYYNGEERAKGNILERFSAQQFPDLHSELNLSSLELGDSALYFCASSPSGQANQPQHFGDGTRLSIL.

The CDR3 is CASSPGGSGAYNEQFF. V usage is TRBV7-2 and J usage is TRBJ2-1; the TCRdb call, TRBD2, lacks DNA for checking. Per the germline V gene, CDR1 is SGHTA and CDR2 is FQGNSA. The CDR3 loop spans 16 amino acids.

The rearrangement joins TRBV9 to TRBJ1-6; without DNA, the TCRdb call of TRBD1 cannot be checked. Germline values: CDR1 SGDLS, CDR2 YYNGEE. The CDR3 is 16 amino acids. The CDR3: CASSSSGGGYNSPLHF.